These T cell receptor beta chains were read from a single sample in a study of shared clonotypes between healthy human individuals. Sequencing used immunoSEQ multiplex PCR; TCRdb keeps in-frame clones, though not all of them. Of around 2,000,000 clones in the sample, over 85% were seen once. The sample taken for sequencing was naive CD4+ T cells sorted from blood. These receptors were obtained from a man between 18 and 35 years old in good health. CDR3s include the opening cysteine and the closing phenylalanine or tryptophan. The order of the fields is CDR3 length, D gene, clone size, V gene, J gene, CDR3 protein, CDR3 DNA. D genes are given only for firm matches. Expanded clones are given a class, and other clones once, few, many or no size at all.

14,TRBD1,NA,TRBV9,TRBJ2-7,CASSVGTGAYEQYF,TGTGCCAGCAGCGTGGGGACAGGAGCCTACGAGCAGTACTTC
15,TRBD2,NA,TRBV7-2,TRBJ2-1,CASSRTSGSYNEQFF,TGTGCCAGCAGCCGCACTAGCGGGAGTTACAATGAGCAGTTCTTC
17,TRBD2,NA,TRBV10-3,TRBJ2-1,CAISESNLGRVANEQFF,TGTGCCATCAGTGAGTCGAACTTAGGGAGGGTTGCGAATGAGCAGTTCTTC
12,NA,NA,TRBV14,TRBJ2-2,CASSQDSGELFF,TGTGCCAGCAGCCAAGATTCCGGGGAGCTGTTTTTT
14,TRBD2,NA,TRBV5-1,TRBJ2-1,CASSLGLTNNEQFF,TGCGCCAGCAGCCTGGGACTAACTAACAATGAGCAGTTCTTC
14,NA,NA,TRBV10-1,TRBJ1-1,CASRPGTANTEAFF,TGCGCCAGCAGACCCGGGACGGCGAACACTGAAGCTTTCTTT
14,NA,NA,TRBV6-5,TRBJ1-6,CASSYPAFNSPLHF,TGTGCCAGCAGTTACCCAGCTTTCAATTCACCCCTCCACTTT
12,NA,NA,TRBV30,TRBJ2-3,CAWSRSTDTQYF,TGTGCCTGGAGTCGGTCCACAGATACGCAGTATTTT
14,NA,NA,TRBV18,TRBJ2-2,CASSSTTNTGELFF,TGTGCCAGCTCGTCTACCACAAACACCGGGGAGCTGTTTTTT
16,NA,few,TRBV7-2,TRBJ2-7,CASSLGPGQGGYEQYF,TGTGCCAGCAGCTTAGGCCCCGGCCAGGGGGGCTACGAGCAGTACTTC
14,NA,NA,TRBV9,TRBJ1-1,CASSVVGGNTEAFF,TGTGCCAGCAGCGTAGTCGGGGGTAACACTGAAGCTTTCTTT
15,NA,NA,TRBV7-9,TRBJ1-5,CASSFGTGFNQPQHF,TGTGCCAGCAGCTTCGGCACAGGGTTCAATCAGCCCCAGCATTTT
14,NA,once,TRBV25-1,TRBJ2-5,CASSEPPLQETQYF,TGTGCCAGCAGTGAACCCCCCCTTCAAGAGACCCAGTACTTC
13,TRBD1,few,TRBV10-1,TRBJ2-7,CASSAPGAGTAYF,TGCGCCAGCAGCGCCCCCGGGGCCGGGACAGCGTACTTC
15,NA,NA,TRBV5-1,TRBJ1-6,CASSLEGGSNSPLHF,TGCGCCAGCAGCTTGGAGGGGGGCTCCAATTCACCCCTCCACTTT
15,TRBD2,few,TRBV27,TRBJ2-7,CASTPRGGSTYEQYF,TGTGCCAGCACTCCTCGGGGGGGATCTACCTACGAGCAGTACTTC
15,NA,NA,TRBV6-5,TRBJ2-6,CASSYGGSGANVLTF,TGTGCCAGCAGTTACGGGGGCTCCGGGGCCAACGTCCTGACTTTC
15,TRBD2,NA,TRBV6-4,TRBJ2-1,CASSSLAGVPNEQFF,TGTGCCAGCAGTTCACTAGCGGGAGTTCCCAATGAGCAGTTCTTC
12,NA,NA,TRBV30,TRBJ2-1,CAWSFPSNEQFF,TGTGCCTGGAGTTTCCCCTCGAATGAGCAGTTCTTC
13,NA,NA,TRBV29-1,TRBJ2-1,CSVGVGGRHEQFF,TGCAGCGTTGGCGTTGGGGGGCGCCATGAGCAGTTCTTC
13,TRBD1,NA,TRBV7-9,TRBJ1-1,CASIETGGTEAFF,TGTGCCAGCATCGAAACAGGGGGCACTGAAGCTTTCTTT
16,NA,NA,TRBV5-1,TRBJ2-3,CASSATGTLKEDTQYF,TGCGCCAGCAGCGCAACAGGGACCCTTAAAGAAGATACGCAGTATTTT
14,NA,NA,TRBV6-5,TRBJ2-5,CASSLGGPKETQYF,TGTGCCAGCAGTTTGGGTGGGCCGAAAGAGACCCAGTACTTC
12,NA,once,TRBV5-1,TRBJ2-7,CASSPDSYEQYF,TGCGCCAGCAGCCCCGACTCATACGAGCAGTACTTC
17,TRBD2,NA,TRBV4-1,TRBJ2-1,CASSPNPTSGSYNEQFF,TGCGCCAGCAGTCCCAACCCGACTAGCGGATCCTACAATGAGCAGTTCTTC
15,TRBD1,NA,TRBV5-4,TRBJ1-2,CASSSPTGASYGYTF,TGTGCCAGCAGCTCTCCGACAGGGGCCAGCTATGGCTACACCTTC